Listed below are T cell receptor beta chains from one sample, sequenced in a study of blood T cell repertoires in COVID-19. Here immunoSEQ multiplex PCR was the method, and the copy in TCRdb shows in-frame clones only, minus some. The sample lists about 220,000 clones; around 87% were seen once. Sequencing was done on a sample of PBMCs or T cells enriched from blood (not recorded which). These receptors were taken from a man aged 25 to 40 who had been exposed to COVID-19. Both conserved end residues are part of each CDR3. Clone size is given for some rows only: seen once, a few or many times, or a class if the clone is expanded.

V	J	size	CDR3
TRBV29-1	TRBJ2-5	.	CSVDTSGSQETQYF
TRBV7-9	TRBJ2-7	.	CASSFLGDLEQYF
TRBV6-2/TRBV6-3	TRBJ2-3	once	CASSYSSGGGDTQYF
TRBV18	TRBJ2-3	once	CASSVKDTQYF
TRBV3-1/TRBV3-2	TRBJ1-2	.	CASSHMDSPGRGYTF
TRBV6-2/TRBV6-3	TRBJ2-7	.	CASCPTGTSGGYEQYF
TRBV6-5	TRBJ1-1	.	CASRRGGTEAFF
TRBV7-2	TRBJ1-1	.	CASSQTGRNTEAFF
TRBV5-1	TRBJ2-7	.	CASSSLAGGPEQYF
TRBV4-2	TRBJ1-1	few	CASSLRQGENTEAFF
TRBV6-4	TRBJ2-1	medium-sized	CASSPTSGGASEQFF
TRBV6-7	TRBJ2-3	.	CASSYSGRGGTDTQYF
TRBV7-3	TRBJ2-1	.	CASSPFAGGQITYNEQFF
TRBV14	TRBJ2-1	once	CASSGSFSYNEQFF
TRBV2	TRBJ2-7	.	CASGPLAPYEQYF
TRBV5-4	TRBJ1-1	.	CASSLERGRTEAFF
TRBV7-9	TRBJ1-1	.	CASSLVAGGYEAFF
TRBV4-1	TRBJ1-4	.	CASSQGTGTNEKLFF
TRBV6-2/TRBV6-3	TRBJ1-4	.	CASSRYLGQGNEKLFF
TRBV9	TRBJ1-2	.	CASSALIQIPYYGYTF
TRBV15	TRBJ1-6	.	CATSRDLSPLTGERNNSPLHF
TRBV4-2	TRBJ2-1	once	CASSQPGTSGGANEQFF
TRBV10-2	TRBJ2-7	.	CASTREQGAYEQYF
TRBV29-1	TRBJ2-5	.	CSVPSSGGETQYF
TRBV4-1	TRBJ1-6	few	CASSQDQNSPLHF
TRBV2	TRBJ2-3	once	CASSVSGRPTQYF
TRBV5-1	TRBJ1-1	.	CASSLLPGLNEAFF